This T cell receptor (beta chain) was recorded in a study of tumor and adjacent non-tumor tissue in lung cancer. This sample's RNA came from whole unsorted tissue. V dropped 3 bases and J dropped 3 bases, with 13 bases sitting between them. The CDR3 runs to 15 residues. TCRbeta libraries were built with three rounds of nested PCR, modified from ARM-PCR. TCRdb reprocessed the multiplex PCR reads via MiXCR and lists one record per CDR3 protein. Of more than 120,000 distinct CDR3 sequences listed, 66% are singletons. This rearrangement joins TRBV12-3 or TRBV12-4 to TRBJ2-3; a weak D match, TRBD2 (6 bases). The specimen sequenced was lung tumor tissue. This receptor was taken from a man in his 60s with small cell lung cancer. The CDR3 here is CASSFYVGGTDTQYF. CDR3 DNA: TGTGCCAGCAGTTTCTATGTCGGGGGAACAGATACGCAGTATTTT.